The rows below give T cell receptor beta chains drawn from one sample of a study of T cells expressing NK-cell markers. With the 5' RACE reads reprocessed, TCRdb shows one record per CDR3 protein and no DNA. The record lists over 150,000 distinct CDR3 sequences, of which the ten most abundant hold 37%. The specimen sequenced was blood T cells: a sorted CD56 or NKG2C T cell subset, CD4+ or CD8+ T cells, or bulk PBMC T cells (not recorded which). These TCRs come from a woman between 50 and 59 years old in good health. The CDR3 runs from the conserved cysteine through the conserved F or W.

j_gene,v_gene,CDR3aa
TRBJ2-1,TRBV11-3,CASSLNPGLDVNEQFF
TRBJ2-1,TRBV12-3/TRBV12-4,CASSQLAKYNEQFF
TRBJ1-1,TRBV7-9,CASSLGGLTEAFF
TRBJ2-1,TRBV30,CAWGQGDYNEQFF
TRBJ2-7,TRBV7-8,CASSSGQGVKQYF
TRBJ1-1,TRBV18,CASSPVLLTAATEAFF
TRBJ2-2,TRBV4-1,CASSQRAGTNTGELFF
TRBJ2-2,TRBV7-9,CAPQEDLSTGELFF
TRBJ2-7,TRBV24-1,CATSDSLERAEQYF
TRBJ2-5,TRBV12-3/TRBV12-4,CASSFETGGTETQYF
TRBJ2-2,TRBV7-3,CASSLGGTGATGELFF
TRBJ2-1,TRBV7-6,CASSPGTFIDEQFF
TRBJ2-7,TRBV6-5,CATHSGRGPYEQYF
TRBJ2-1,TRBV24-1,CATSDLGQNNEQFF
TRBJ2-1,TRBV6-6,CASSPGGDEQFF
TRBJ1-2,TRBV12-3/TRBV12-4,CASSFENRVNGYTF
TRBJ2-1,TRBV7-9,CASSPWTGAAYNEQFF
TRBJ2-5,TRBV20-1,CSARDLLAEETQYF
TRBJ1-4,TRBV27,CASSLSPPGPAYNEKLFF
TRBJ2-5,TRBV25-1,CASSHTGQTQYF
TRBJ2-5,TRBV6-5,CASSYGAETQYF
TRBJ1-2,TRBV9,CASSERPGPRNYGYTF
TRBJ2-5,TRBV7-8,CASSLLAGVGETQYF
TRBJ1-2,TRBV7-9,CASSPSGVGVDYGYTF
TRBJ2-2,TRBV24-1,CATSDFGDGNTGELFF
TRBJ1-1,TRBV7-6,CASSLKGSWNTEAFF
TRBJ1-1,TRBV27,CASSFLGRAFF
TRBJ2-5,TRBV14,CASSQLTVAAREETQYF
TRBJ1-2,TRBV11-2,CASSLGDFGWDYGYTF
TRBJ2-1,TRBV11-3,CASSSSILAGGPLFDEQFF
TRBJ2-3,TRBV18,CASFQGRSTTDTQYF
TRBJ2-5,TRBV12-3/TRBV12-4,CATLRGGKQETQYF
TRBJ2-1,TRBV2,CASRRETSLDEQFF
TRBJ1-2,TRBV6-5,CASNPDPGSRYGYTF
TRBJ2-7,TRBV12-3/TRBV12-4,CASSFGTGLLAGVLEQYF
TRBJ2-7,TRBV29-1,CSDRQVHSPYEQYF
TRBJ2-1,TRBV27,CASRGGSGEQFF
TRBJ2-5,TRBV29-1,CSVVTGGETQYF
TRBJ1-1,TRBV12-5,CASGSPLLQEQNTEAFF
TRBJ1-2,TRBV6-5,CASSSTEDILGYTF
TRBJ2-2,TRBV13,CASSQLAGAGELFF